This T cell receptor (beta chain) was identified in a study of vaccination and CD4 T cells after COVID-19. For the study at large: Convalescent patients gave post-COVID blood a median about 91 days post-diagnosis, range 35 to 161. As control conditions, cultures were given either a CEFX pool serving as positive control, an HIV-1 Nef pool, or no peptide at all.

Treatment indicated: 10-day PBMC culture with coronavirus spike peptide pools or control peptides (ViraFEST assay). According to the study, CD4+ T cells from the unexposed donor were gathered ahead of the COVID-19 pandemic (2011-2018). V lost 8 bases and J lost 10; bases outside the gene matches: 7. Germline-derived CDR1 and CDR2 are MDHEN and SYDVKM. The CDR3 is 13 amino acids. For this clonotype: As yet, its antigen is unknown.

Researchers used the Oncomine TCR Beta short-read assay to sequence DNA from cultured CD4+ T cells. Genomic DNA was isolated from CD4+ T cells that had been cultured. From the PCR reads, TCRdb called clonotypes with MiXCR, one entry per CDR3 protein. The sample records some 11,000 distinct CDR3 sequences, 30% to 40% being singletons. The rearrangement links TRBV28 to TRBJ1-6, with 8 bases lining up with TRBD1. Sequencing input: CD4+ T cells from blood, cultured in vitro. The origin of this receptor is a human donor in good health. DNA of the CDR3: TGTGCCAGCCATGGACAGGGCTCCTCACCCCTCCACTTT. Its translation: CASHGQGSSPLHF.